The 24 T cell receptor beta chains reported below all come from one sample, sequenced in a study of OX40 agonist ivuxolimab in advanced cancers. The repertoire was sequenced with immunoSEQ multiplex PCR; TCRdb's copy has only in-frame clones and lacks some. The table has under 95,000 clones, roughly nine tenths seen once; the top ten hold approximately 1.2%. This sample comprised CD4+ or CD8+ T cells sorted from blood, obtained in a trial of the OX40 agonist ivuxolimab. Every receptor here comes from an adult with an advanced solid tumor such as melanoma, head and neck, liver or kidney cancer.

The V and J genes are TRBV10-1 and TRBJ2-3; D possibly corresponds to TRBD1 (5 bases). CDR3 length: 14 amino acids. V was shortened by 6 bases and J by 5 bases, with 15 bases between the two germline ends. Germline assignment: CDR1 WNHNN and CDR2 SYGVQD (reference sequence). The CDR3 DNA reads TGCGCCAGCAGCGATAGAGCAGGGAAAGATACGCAGTATTTT. Amino acids: CASSDRAGKDTQYF.

Here the CDR3 reads CASSQGDNTNTEAFF. The DNA for the CDR3 is TGCGCCAGCAGCCAAGGGGATAACACGAACACTGAAGCTTTCTTT. The rearrangement links TRBV4-1 to TRBJ1-1; no firm D call. The CDR3 has 15 amino acids. V was trimmed by 1 base and J by 1 base, leaving 10 bases between them. Germline V CDR1 and CDR2: MGHRA, YSYEKL.

V usage is TRBV4-1 and J usage is TRBJ2-5; 8 bases align to TRBD2. With 4 bases clipped from V and 1 base from J, the junction kept 8 bases outside the gene matches. The CDR3 totals 16 residues. Germline V gene lookup returns CDR1 MGHRA and CDR2 YSYEKL. Written as DNA, the CDR3 is TGCGCCAGCAGCCTCACCCGGGGGGGTCCCCAAGAGACCCAGTACTTC. It yields the protein CASSLTRGGPQETQYF.

This chain links TRBV6-5 with TRBJ2-1, with TRBD1 matching 11 bases. This CDR3 has 16 residues. The V and J ends lost 3 bases and 8 bases, in that order; junction bases with no gene match: 9. Germline values: CDR1 MNHEY, CDR2 SVGAGI. CDR3 protein: CASSYSRTGGRYEQFF. The CDR3 region has the DNA TGTGCCAGCAGTTATTCTCGGACAGGGGGCAGGTATGAGCAGTTCTTC.

This chain joins TRBV19 and TRBJ1-4, with D unresolved. CDR3 size: 15 residues. V lost 3 bases and J 2 bases, leaving 10 bases between the germline ends. Per the germline V gene, CDR1 is LNHDA and CDR2 is SQIVND (reference sequence). The CDR3 here is CASSIGGSTNEKLFF. The CDR3, as DNA: TGTGCCAGTAGTATCGGAGGGTCTACTAATGAAAAACTGTTTTTT.

The V and J genes are TRBV15 and TRBJ1-4, with D maybe TRBD1 (6 bases). This CDR3 region has 15 residues. Germline V gives CDR1 LNHNV, CDR2 YYDKDF (reference sequence). Deletions cut 4 bases from V and 8 bases from J, with 17 bases between. The CDR3 spells CATSTRGGLREKLFF. The CDR3 DNA is TGTGCCACCAGCACCCGGGGGGGGCTGCGGGAAAAACTGTTTTTT.

The chain uses TRBV7-6 and TRBJ2-2, with D unresolved. The V end was cut by 6 bases, the J end by 7 bases, with 12 bases between. Per the germline V gene, CDR1 is SGHVS and CDR2 is FNYEAQ. This CDR3 is 13 amino acids long. CDR3 bases: TGTGCCAGCAGTCCTCGGGTTATCGGGGAGCTGTTTTTT. It translates to CASSPRVIGELFF.

The gene calls are TRBV6-5 and TRBJ2-1; D may be TRBD1 (5 bases). Trimming removed 6 bases from V and 8 bases from J, with 11 bases in between. Per germline, CDR1 MNHEY and CDR2 SVGAGI. The CDR3 consists of 12 residues. The CDR3 sequence is CASSAGKHEQFF. The DNA of the CDR3 is TGTGCCAGCAGCGCAGGGAAGCATGAGCAGTTCTTC.

CDR3 DNA sequence: TGTGCCAGCAGAAAGGATCCGACGGACAGGGTAGTCTACAATGAGCAGTTCTTC. Translating it yields CASRKDPTDRVVYNEQFF. The chain joins TRBV11-2 to TRBJ2-1; 8 bases are a match to TRBD1. Germline CDR1 is SGHAT and CDR2 is FQNNGV. The CDR3 runs to 18 residues. The junction had 16 bases not matched to a gene; V was cut back by 6 bases and J by 3 bases. The full variable domain, its missing parts supplied by reference TRBV11-2 and TRBJ2-1, is EAGVAQSPRYKIIEKRQSVAFWCNPISGHATLYWYQQILGQGPKLLIQFQNNGVVDDSQLPKDRFSAERLKGVDSTLKIQPAKLEDSAVYLCASRKDPTDRVVYNEQFFGPGTRLTVL.

The chain is built from TRBV30 and TRBJ1-3; D is possibly TRBD1 (5 bases). Germline V gives CDR1 GTSNPN, CDR2 SVGIG (reference sequence). V was pared by 1 base and J by 2 bases, with 21 bases between. The CDR3 covers 18 residues. The CDR3 bases are TGTGCCTGGAGTGCTACCGACCGCGGGACGCTGACTGGAAACACCATATATTTT. Translation gives CAWSATDRGTLTGNTIYF.

The CDR3 region has the DNA TGTGCCAGCAGCGTAGCCGGGCAAACTGAAGCTTTCTTT. It yields the protein CASSVAGQTEAFF. The rearrangement links TRBV9 to TRBJ1-1, with D uncertain. The CDR3 runs 13 residues. Germline V gene sequence: CDR1 SGDLS, CDR2 YYNGEE. V gave up 0 bases and J gave up 5 bases, with 8 bases separating them.

The gene calls are TRBV7-9 and TRBJ1-4; no definite D call. Trimming left V 1 base short and J 0 bases short, with 6 bases between. The CDR3 is 15 residues long. The germline V gene encodes CDR1 SEHNR and CDR2 FQNEAQ (reference sequence). DNA for the CDR3: TGTGCCAGCAGCTTAGGGGAGGCAACTAATGAAAAACTGTTTTTT. Amino acid sequence: CASSLGEATNEKLFF.

This chain joins TRBV27 and TRBJ2-7, with TRBD1 identical over 8 bases. The germline V gene encodes CDR1 MNHEY and CDR2 SMNVEV (reference sequence). The trim removed 7 bases at V and 7 bases at J, leaving 9 bases unmatched. This CDR3 comprises 13 residues. CDR3 sequence reads: CASKGRGRREQYF. The CDR3 DNA reads as TGTGCCAGCAAGGGCAGGGGGCGCCGGGAGCAGTACTTC.

The table lists this clone with a few counts. The J gene is TRBJ1-1, the V gene TRBV2; perhaps TRBD1 as D (5 bases). This CDR3 contains 14 residues. Trimming took off 6 bases at V and 0 bases at J, with 11 bases between the two ends. The germline V gene has CDR1 SNHLY and CDR2 FYNNEI. CDR3 bases: TGTGCCAGCAGCCACAGACAGATGAACACTGAAGCTTTCTTT. Translating it yields CASSHRQMNTEAFF.

The chain carries TRBV11-2 and TRBJ2-7, with D hard to call. The V and J ends lost 5 bases and 3 bases respectively, with 17 bases between them. Germline loops: CDR1 SGHAT, CDR2 FQNNGV. The length of the CDR3 is 15 residues. The CDR3 reads CASSPRIVTDYEQYF. DNA for the CDR3: TGTGCCAGCAGCCCTCGGATTGTTACGGACTACGAGCAGTACTTC.

This chain uses TRBV7-8 with TRBJ1-4; D is perhaps TRBD1 (5 bases). The germline CDR1 and CDR2 sequences are SGHVS and FQNEAQ. The CDR3 has 17 residues. Trimming stripped 1 base from V and 0 bases from J, with 12 bases between. CDR3 coding DNA: TGTGCCAGCAGCTTAGGAGGTCACAGGACAACTAATGAAAAACTGTTTTTT. Translated: CASSLGGHRTTNEKLFF.

The gene calls are TRBV2 and TRBJ1-4; D unresolved. V lost 3 bases and J lost 0, with 5 bases in between. This CDR3 is 14 amino acids long. Germline-derived CDR1 and CDR2 are SNHLY and FYNNEI. The CDR3 sequence is CASSELATNEKLFF. The CDR3 coding sequence is TGTGCCAGCAGTGAGTTGGCAACTAATGAAAAACTGTTTTTT.

The chain combines TRBV6-1 with TRBJ1-2, with D hard to call. Trimming stripped 11 bases from V and 2 bases from J, with 9 bases between. The CDR3 loop spans 11 amino acids. Germline V gene data show CDR1 as MNHNS and CDR2 as SASEGT. The CDR3 DNA is TGTGCCGCACGGGGAAACTATGGCTACACCTTC. This codes for CAARGNYGYTF.

The V call is TRBV19, the J call TRBJ2-6; 8 bases are shared with TRBD1. This CDR3 is 15 amino acids long. V lost 8 bases to trimming and J lost 1 base; unmatched junction nucleotides: 4. The germline V gene encodes CDR1 LNHDA and CDR2 SQIVND (reference sequence). Here the CDR3 DNA reads TGTGCCAGTGCCGACAGGGGATCTGGGGCCAACGTCCTGACTTTC. It codes for CASADRGSGANVLTF. Full variable domain (remainder filled in from reference TRBV19 and TRBJ2-6): DGGITQSPKYLFRKEGQNVTLSCEQNLNHDAMYWYRQDPGQGLRLIYYSQIVNDFQKGDIAEGYSVSREKKESFPLTVTSAQKNPTAFYLCASADRGSGANVLTFGAGSRLTVL.

The rearrangement uses TRBV7-2 and TRBJ2-7; 8 nucleotides match TRBD1. Looked up from germline, CDR1 is SGHTA and CDR2 is FQGNSA. The junction had 9 bases not matched to a gene; V was cut back by 5 bases and J by 6 bases. The length of the CDR3 is 14 residues. The CDR3 DNA reads as TGTGCCAGCAGCCCTGGACAGGGTCAAGGCGAGCAGTACTTC. This gives the protein CASSPGQGQGEQYF. Drawing the rest from reference TRBV7-2 and TRBJ2-7, the complete variable domain is GAGVSQSPSNKVTEKGKDVELRCDPISGHTALYWYRQSLGQGLEFLIYFQGNSAPDKSGLPSDRFSAERTGGSVSTLTIQRTQQEDSAVYLCASSPGQGQGEQYFGPGTRLTVT.

In this sample, this clone turned up a few times. This chain joins TRBV14 and TRBJ1-1; no firm D call. Deletions cut 1 base from V and 2 bases from J, with 5 bases between. The CDR3 has 13 amino acids. Per the germline V gene, CDR1 is SGHDN and CDR2 is FVKESK. The CDR3, as DNA: TGTGCCAGCAGCCAAGGATCCAACACTGAAGCTTTCTTT. Amino acid sequence: CASSQGSNTEAFF.

The CDR3 nucleotides read TGTGCCAGCAGCTTACGGGGTGGGGGCAGCGGCTACACCTTC. Amino acids: CASSLRGGGSGYTF. This chain links TRBV28 with TRBJ1-2, with a tentative D call TRBD1 (6 bases). Trimming cost V 6 bases and J 8 bases, with 19 bases left between them. CDR1 MDHEN and CDR2 SYDVKM come from the germline V gene. The CDR3 runs 14 residues.

This chain links TRBV7-9 with TRBJ1-1; D is perhaps TRBD1 (6 bases). The V gene lost 5 bases and the J gene lost 5 bases, with 18 bases spanning the gap. Germline-derived CDR1 and CDR2 are SEHNR and FQNEAQ (reference sequence). CDR3 length: 15 residues. The CDR3 bases are TGTGCCAGCAGCATGACAGGATCGGGGAAAACTGAAGCTTTCTTT. Residues: CASSMTGSGKTEAFF.

This clone was seen just once. The chain employs TRBV19 and TRBJ2-7, with D tentatively TRBD2 (5 bases). The CDR3 extends over 14 amino acids. V gave up 5 bases and J gave up 7 bases, with 18 bases separating them. The germline V gene encodes CDR1 LNHDA and CDR2 SQIVND (reference sequence). CDR3 region: CASSGRTAPGEQYF. Here the CDR3 DNA reads TGTGCCAGTAGTGGGCGGACGGCGCCGGGGGAGCAGTACTTC.